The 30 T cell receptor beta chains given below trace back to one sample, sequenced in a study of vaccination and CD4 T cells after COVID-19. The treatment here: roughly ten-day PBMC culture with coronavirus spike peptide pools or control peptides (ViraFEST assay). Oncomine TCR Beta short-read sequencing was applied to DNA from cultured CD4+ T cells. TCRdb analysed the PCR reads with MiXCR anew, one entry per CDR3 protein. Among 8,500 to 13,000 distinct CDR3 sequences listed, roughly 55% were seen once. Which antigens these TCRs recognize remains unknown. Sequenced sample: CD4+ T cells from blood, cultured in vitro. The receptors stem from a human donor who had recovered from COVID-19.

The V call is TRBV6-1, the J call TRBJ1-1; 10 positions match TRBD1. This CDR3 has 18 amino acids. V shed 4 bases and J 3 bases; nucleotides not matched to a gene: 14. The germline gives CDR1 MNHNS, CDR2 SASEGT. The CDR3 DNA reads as TGTGCCAGCAGTGCCCGGGACAGGGGAGTTGGGGGCGACACTGAAGCTTTCTTT. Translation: CASSARDRGVGGDTEAFF.

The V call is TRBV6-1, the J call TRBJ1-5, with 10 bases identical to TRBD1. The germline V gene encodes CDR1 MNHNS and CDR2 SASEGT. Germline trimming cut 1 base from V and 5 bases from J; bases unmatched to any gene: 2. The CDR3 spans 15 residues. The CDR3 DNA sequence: TGTGCCAGCAGTGAAGAGGGGACAGGGGATCAGCCCCAGCATTTT. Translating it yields CASSEEGTGDQPQHF.

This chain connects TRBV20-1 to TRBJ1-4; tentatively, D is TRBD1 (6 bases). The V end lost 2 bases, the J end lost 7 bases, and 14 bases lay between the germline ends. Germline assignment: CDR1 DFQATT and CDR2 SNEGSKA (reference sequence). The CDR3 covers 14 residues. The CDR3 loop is CSARSSGAGEKLFF. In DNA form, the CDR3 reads TGCAGTGCTAGATCTTCAGGGGCAGGTGAAAAACTGTTTTTT.

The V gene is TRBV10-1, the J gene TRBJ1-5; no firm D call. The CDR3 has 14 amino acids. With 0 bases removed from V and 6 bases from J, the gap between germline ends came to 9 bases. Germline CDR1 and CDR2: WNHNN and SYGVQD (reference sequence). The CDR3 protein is CASSESDRGQPQHF. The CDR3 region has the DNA TGCGCCAGCAGTGAGTCGGACCGGGGTCAGCCCCAGCATTTT.

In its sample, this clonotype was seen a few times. The CDR3 DNA follows: TGTGCCAGCAGTAGGGGACCAGGAATCGGGGAGCTGTTTTTT. It specifies CASSRGPGIGELFF. J is TRBJ2-2 and V is TRBV6-1; D could derive from TRBD1 or TRBD2 (5 bases each). Germline V lookup: CDR1 MNHNS, CDR2 SASEGT. V was pared by 5 bases and J by 7 bases, with 14 bases between. The CDR3 is 14 residues long.

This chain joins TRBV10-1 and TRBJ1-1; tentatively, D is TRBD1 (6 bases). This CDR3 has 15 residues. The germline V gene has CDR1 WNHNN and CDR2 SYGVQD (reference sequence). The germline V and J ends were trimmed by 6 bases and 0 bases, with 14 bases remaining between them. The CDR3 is CASSPEGVMNTEAFF. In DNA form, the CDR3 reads TGCGCCAGCAGCCCCGAGGGGGTAATGAACACTGAAGCTTTCTTT.

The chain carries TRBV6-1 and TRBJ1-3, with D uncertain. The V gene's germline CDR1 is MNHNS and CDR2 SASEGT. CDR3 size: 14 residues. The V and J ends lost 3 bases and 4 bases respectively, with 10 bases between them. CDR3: CASSDGRTGNTIYF. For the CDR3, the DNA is TGTGCCAGCAGTGATGGCCGAACGGGAAACACCATATATTTT.

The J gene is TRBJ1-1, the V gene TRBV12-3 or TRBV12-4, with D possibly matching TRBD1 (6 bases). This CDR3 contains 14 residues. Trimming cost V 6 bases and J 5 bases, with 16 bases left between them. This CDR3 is CASRPGGGNTEAFF. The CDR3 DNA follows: TGTGCCAGCAGACCCGGGGGGGGCAATACTGAAGCTTTCTTT.

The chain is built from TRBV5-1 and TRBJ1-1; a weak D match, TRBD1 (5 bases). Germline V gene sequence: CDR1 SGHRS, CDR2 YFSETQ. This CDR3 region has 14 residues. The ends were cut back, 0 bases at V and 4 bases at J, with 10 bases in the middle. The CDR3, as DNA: TGCGCCAGCAGCTTGGCGGCGGGACTCACTGAAGCTTTCTTT. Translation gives CASSLAAGLTEAFF. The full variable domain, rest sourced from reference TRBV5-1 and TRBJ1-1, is KAGVTQTPRYLIKTRGQQVTLSCSPISGHRSVSWYQQTPGQGLQFLFEYFSETQRNKGNFPGRFSGRQFSNSRSEMNVSTLELGDSALYLCASSLAAGLTEAFFGQGTRLTVV.

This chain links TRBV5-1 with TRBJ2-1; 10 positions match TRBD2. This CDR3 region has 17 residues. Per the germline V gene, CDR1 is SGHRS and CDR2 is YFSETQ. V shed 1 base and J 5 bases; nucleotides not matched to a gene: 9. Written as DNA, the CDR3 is TGCGCCAGCAGCTTGCCCCTACTAGCGGGGCTGAACAATGAGCAGTTCTTC. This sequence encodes CASSLPLLAGLNNEQFF. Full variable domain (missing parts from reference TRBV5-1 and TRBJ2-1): KAGVTQTPRYLIKTRGQQVTLSCSPISGHRSVSWYQQTPGQGLQFLFEYFSETQRNKGNFPGRFSGRQFSNSRSEMNVSTLELGDSALYLCASSLPLLAGLNNEQFFGPGTRLTVL.

The CDR3 loop is CASRPSISSPQHF. In nucleotides, the CDR3 is TGTGCCAGCAGACCCTCTATCTCTTCGCCCCAGCATTTT. The chain links TRBV6-1 to TRBJ1-5; D unresolved. Germline V gene sequence: CDR1 MNHNS, CDR2 SASEGT. V lost 6 bases to trimming and J lost 9 bases, with 15 bases between them. This CDR3 spans 13 amino acids.

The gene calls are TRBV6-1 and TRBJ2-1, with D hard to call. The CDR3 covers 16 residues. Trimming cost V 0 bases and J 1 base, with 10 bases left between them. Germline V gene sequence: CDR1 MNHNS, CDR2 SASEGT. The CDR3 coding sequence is TGTGCCAGCAGTGAAGCAGAGGTTTCGTCCTACAATGAGCAGTTCTTC. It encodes CASSEAEVSSYNEQFF.

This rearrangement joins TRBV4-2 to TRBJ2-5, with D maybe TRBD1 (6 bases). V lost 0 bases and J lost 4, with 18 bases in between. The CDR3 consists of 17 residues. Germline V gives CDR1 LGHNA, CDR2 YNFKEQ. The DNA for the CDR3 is TGTGCCAGCAGCCAAGATCGGGGCAGGGGATGGGTAGAGACCCAGTACTTC. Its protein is CASSQDRGRGWVETQYF.

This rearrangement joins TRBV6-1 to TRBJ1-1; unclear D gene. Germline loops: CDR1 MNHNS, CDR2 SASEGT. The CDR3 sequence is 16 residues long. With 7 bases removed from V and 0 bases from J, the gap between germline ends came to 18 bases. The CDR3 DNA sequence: TGTGCCAGCACCCCCCTAGTAACGGGGTTGAACACTGAAGCTTTCTTT. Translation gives CASTPLVTGLNTEAFF.

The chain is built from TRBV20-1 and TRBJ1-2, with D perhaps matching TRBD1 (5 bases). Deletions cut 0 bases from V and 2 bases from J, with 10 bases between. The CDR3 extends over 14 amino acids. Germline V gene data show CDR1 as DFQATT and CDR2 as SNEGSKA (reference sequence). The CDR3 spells CSARDLGGNYGYTF. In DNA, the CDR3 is TGCAGTGCTAGAGATCTGGGGGGAAACTATGGCTACACCTTC.

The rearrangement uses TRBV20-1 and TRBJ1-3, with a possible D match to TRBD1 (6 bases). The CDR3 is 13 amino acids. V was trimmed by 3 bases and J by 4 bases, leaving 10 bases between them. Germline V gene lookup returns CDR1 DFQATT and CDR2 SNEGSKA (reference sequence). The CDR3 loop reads CSARQGTGNTIYF. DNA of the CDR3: TGCAGTGCTAGGCAGGGGACCGGAAACACCATATATTTT.

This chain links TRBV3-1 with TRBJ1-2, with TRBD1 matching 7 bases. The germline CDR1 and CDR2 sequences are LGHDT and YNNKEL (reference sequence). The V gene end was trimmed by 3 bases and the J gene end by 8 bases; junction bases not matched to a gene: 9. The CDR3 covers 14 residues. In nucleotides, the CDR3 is TGTGCCAGCAGCCACAGACAGGGCAGGTGGGGCTACACCTTC. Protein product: CASSHRQGRWGYTF.

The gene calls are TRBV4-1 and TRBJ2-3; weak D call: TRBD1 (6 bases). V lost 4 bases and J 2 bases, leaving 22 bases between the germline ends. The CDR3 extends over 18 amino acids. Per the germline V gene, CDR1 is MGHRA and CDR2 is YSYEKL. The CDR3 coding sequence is TGCGCCAGCAGCCCCCTAACTTGGGGGCAGGGTCACACAGATACGCAGTATTTT. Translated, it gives CASSPLTWGQGHTDTQYF.

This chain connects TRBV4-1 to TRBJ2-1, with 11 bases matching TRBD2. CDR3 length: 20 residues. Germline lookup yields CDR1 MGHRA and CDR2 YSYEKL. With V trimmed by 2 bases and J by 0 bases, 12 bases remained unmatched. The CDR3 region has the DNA TGCGCCAGCAGCCAACCGACCGGACTAGCGGGTGCTAGCTCCTACAATGAGCAGTTCTTC. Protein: CASSQPTGLAGASSYNEQFF.

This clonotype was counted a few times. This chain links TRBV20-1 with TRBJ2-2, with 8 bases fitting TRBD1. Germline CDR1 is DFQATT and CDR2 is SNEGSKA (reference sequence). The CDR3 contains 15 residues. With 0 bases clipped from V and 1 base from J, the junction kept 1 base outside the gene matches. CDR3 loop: CSARDGQGNTGELFF. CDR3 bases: TGCAGTGCTAGAGACGGACAGGGGAACACCGGGGAGCTGTTTTTT.

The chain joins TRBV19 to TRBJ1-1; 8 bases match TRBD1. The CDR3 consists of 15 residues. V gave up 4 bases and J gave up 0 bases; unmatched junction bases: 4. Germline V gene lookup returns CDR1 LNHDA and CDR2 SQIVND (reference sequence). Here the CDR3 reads CASSTRTGMNTEAFF. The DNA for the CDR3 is TGTGCCAGTAGTACCCGGACAGGGATGAACACTGAAGCTTTCTTT.

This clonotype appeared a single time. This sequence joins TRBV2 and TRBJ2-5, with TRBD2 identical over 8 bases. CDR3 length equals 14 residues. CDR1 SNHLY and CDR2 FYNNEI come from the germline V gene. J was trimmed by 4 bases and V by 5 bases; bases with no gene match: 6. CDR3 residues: CASSFLAGGETQYF. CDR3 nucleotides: TGTGCCAGCAGTTTCCTAGCGGGTGGAGAGACCCAGTACTTC.

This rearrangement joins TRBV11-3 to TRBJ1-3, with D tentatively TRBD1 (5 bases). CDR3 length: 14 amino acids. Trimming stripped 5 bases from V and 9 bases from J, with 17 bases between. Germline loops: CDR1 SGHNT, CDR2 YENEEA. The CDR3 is CASSTRSQRGTIYF. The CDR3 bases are TGTGCCAGCAGCACCAGGAGTCAAAGGGGCACCATATATTTT.

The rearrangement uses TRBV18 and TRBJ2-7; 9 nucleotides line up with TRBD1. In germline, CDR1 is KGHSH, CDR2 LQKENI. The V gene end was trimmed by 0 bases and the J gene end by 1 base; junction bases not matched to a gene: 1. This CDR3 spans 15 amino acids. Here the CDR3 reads CASSPPGTGSYEQYF. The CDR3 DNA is TGTGCCAGCTCACCACCCGGGACAGGGTCCTACGAGCAGTACTTC. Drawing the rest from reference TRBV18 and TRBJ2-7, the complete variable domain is NAGVMQNPRHLVRRRGQEARLRCSPMKGHSHVYWYRQLPEEGLKFMVYLQKENIIDESGMPKERFSAEFPKEGPSILRIQQVVRGDSAAYFCASSPPGTGSYEQYFGPGTRLTVT.

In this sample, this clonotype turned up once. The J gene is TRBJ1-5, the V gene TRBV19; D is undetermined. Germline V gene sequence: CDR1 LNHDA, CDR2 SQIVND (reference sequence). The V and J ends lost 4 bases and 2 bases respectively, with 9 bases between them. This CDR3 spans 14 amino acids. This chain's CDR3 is CASSRREGNQPQHF. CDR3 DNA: TGTGCCAGTAGTAGGAGAGAGGGCAATCAGCCCCAGCATTTT.

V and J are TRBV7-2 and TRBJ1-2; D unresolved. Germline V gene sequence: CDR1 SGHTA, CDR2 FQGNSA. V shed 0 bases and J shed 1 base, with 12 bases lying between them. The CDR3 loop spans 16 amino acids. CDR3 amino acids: CASSLAMAPNNYGYTF. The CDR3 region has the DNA TGTGCCAGCAGCTTAGCGATGGCCCCGAATAACTATGGCTACACCTTC. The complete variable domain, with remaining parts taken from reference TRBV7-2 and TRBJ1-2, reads GAGVSQSPSNKVTEKGKDVELRCDPISGHTALYWYRQSLGQGLEFLIYFQGNSAPDKSGLPSDRFSAERTGGSVSTLTIQRTQQEDSAVYLCASSLAMAPNNYGYTFGSGTRLTVV.

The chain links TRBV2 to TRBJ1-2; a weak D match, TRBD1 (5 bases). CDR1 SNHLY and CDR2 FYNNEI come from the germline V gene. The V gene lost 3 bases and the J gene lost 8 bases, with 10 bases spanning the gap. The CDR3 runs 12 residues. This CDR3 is CASSEGRRGYTF. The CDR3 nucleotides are TGTGCCAGCAGTGAGGGACGGCGCGGCTACACCTTC.

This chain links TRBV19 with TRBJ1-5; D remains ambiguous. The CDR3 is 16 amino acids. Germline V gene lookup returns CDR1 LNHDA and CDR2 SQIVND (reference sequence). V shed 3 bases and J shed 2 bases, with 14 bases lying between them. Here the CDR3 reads CASSMGQGGRNQPQHF. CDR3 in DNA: TGTGCCAGTAGTATGGGTCAAGGAGGACGCAATCAGCCCCAGCATTTT.

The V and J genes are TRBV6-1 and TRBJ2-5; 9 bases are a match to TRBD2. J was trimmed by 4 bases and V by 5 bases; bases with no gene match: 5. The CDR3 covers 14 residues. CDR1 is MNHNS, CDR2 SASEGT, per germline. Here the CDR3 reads CASSRGGAGETQYF. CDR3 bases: TGTGCCAGCAGTCGCGGGGGGGCCGGAGAGACCCAGTACTTC.

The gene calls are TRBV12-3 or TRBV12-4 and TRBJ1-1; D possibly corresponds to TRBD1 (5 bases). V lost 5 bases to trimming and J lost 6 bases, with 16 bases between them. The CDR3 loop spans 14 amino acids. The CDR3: CASSTGPWYAEAFF. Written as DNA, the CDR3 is TGTGCCAGCAGTACAGGCCCCTGGTACGCTGAAGCTTTCTTT.